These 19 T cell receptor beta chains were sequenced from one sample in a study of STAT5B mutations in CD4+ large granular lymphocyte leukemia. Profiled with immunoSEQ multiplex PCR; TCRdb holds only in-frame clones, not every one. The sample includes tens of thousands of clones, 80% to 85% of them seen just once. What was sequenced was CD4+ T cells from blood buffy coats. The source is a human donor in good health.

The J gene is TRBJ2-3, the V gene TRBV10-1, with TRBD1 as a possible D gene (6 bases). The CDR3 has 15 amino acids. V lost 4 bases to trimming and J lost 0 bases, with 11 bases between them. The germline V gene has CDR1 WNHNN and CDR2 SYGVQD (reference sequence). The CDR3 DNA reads TGCGCCAGCAGTGGCACAGGGTCTAGCACAGATACGCAGTATTTT. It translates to CASSGTGSSTDTQYF.

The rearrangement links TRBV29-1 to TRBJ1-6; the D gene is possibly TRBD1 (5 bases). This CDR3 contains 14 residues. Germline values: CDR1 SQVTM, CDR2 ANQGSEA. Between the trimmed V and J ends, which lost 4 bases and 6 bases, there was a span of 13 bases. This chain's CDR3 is CSVAIGAGNSPLHF. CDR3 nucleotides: TGCAGCGTTGCGATCGGGGCAGGTAATTCACCCCTCCACTTT.

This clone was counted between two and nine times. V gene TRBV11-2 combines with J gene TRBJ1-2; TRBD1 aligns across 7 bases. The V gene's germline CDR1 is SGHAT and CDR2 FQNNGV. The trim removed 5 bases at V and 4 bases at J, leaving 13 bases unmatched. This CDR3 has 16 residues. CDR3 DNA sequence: TGTGCCAGCAGCCAGCGCAGGACAGGCGAGGGCTATGGCTACACCTTC. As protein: CASSQRRTGEGYGYTF.

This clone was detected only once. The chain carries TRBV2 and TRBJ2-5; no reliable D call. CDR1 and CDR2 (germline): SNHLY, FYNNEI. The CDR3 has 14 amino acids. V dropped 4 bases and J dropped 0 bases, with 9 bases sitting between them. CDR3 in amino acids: CASSAGTYQETQYF. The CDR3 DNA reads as TGTGCCAGCAGTGCCGGAACCTACCAAGAGACCCAGTACTTC.

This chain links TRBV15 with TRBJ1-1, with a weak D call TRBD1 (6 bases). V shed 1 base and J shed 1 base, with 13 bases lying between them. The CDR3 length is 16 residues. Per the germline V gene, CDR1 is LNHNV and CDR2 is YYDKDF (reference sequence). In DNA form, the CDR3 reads TGTGCCACCAGCAGAGGTTACGACAGGCGGAACACTGAAGCTTTCTTT. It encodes CATSRGYDRRNTEAFF.

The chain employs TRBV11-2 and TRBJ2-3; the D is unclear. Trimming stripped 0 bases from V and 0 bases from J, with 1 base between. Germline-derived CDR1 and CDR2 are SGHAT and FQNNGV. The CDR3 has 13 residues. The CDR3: CASSLDSTDTQYF. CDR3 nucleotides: TGTGCCAGCAGCTTAGATAGCACAGATACGCAGTATTTT.

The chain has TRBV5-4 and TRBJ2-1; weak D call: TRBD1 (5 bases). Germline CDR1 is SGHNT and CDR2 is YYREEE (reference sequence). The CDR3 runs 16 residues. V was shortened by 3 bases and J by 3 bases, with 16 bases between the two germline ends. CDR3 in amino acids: CASSSLDSTHYNEQFF. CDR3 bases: TGTGCCAGCAGCTCCCTTGACAGCACACACTACAATGAGCAGTTCTTC.

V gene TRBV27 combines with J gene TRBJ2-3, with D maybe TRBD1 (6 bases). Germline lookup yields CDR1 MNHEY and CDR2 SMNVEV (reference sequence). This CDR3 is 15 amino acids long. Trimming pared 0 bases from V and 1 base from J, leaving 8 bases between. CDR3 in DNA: TGTGCCAGCAGTTTATCCAGGACAGGCACAGATACGCAGTATTTT. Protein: CASSLSRTGTDTQYF.

The chain's CDR3 is CASSFQEANVLTF. The CDR3 bases are TGTGCCAGCAGTTTTCAGGAGGCCAACGTCCTGACTTTC. The chain recombines TRBV5-5 with TRBJ2-6; D not certain. This CDR3 contains 13 residues. V lost 5 bases, J lost 6 bases, and 9 bases lay in between. Germline CDR1 reads SGHKS; CDR2 reads YYEKEE (reference sequence).

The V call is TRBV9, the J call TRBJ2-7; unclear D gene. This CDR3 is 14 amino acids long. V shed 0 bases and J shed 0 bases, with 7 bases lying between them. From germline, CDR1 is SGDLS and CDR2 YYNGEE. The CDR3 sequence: CASSVDHSSYEQYF. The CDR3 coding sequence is TGTGCCAGCAGCGTAGACCACAGCTCCTACGAGCAGTACTTC.

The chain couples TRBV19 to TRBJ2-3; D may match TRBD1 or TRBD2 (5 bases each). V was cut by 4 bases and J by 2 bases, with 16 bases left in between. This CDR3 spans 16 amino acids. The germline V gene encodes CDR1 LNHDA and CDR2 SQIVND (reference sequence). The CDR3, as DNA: TGTGCCAGTAGTAGGTCCGGGACGGAATACACAGATACGCAGTATTTT. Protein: CASSRSGTEYTDTQYF.

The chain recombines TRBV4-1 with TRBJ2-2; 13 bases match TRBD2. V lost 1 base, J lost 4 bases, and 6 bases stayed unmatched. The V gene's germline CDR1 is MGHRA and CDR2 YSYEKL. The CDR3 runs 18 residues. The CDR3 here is CASSQGPRTSGGTGELFF. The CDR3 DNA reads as TGCGCCAGCAGCCAAGGTCCCCGGACTAGCGGGGGCACCGGGGAGCTGTTTTTT.

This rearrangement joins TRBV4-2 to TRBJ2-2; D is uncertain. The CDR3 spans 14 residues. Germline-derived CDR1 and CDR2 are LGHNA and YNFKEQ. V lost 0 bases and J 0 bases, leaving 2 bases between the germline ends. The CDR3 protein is CASSQDPNTGELFF. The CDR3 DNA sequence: TGTGCCAGCAGCCAAGATCCGAACACCGGGGAGCTGTTTTTT.

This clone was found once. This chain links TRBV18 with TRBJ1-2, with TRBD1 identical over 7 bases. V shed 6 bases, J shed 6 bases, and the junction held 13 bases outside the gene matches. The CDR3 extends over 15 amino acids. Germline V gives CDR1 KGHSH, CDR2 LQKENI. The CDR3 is CASSPGTALIDGYTF. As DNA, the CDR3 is TGTGCCAGCTCGCCAGGGACAGCCCTGATTGATGGCTACACCTTC.

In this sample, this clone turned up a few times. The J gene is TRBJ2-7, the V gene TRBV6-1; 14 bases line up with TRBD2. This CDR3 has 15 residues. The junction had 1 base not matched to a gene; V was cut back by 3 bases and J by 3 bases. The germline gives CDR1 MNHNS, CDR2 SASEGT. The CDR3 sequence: CASSEGTSGSYEQYF. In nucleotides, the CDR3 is TGTGCCAGCAGTGAGGGGACTAGCGGGAGCTACGAGCAGTACTTC.

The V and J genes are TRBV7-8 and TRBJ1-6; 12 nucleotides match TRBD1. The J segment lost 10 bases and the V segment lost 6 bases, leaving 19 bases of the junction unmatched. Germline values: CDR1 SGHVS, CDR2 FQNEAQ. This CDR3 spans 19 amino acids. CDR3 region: CASRLQGTGGARFRSPLHF. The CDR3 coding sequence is TGTGCCAGCAGACTACAAGGGACAGGGGGCGCGAGGTTTAGATCACCCCTCCACTTT. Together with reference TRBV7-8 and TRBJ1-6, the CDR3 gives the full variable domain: GAGVSQSPRYKVAKRGQDVALRCDPISGHVSLFWYQQALGQGPEFLTYFQNEAQLDKSGLPSDRFFAERPEGSVSTLKIQRTQQEDSAVYLCASRLQGTGGARFRSPLHFGNGTRLTVT.

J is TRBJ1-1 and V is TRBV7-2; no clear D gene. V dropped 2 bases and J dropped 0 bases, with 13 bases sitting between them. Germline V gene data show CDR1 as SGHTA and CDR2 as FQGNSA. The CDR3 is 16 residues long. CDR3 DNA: TGTGCCAGCAGCTTATCGAGCCTTTATCTGAACACTGAAGCTTTCTTT. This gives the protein CASSLSSLYLNTEAFF. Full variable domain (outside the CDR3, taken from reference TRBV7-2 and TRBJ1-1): GAGVSQSPSNKVTEKGKDVELRCDPISGHTALYWYRQSLGQGLEFLIYFQGNSAPDKSGLPSDRFSAERTGGSVSTLTIQRTQQEDSAVYLCASSLSSLYLNTEAFFGQGTRLTVV.

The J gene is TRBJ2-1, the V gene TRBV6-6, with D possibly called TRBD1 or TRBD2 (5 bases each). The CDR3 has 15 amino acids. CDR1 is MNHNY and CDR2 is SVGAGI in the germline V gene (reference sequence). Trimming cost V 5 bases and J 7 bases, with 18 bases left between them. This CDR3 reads CASSPPPGPMNEQFF. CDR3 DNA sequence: TGTGCCAGCAGTCCGCCTCCGGGACCAATGAATGAGCAGTTCTTC.

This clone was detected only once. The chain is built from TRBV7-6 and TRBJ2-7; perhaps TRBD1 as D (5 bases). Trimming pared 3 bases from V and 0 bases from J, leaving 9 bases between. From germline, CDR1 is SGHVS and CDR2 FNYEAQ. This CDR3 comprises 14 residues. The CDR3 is CASSFQTDSYEQYF. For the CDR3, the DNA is TGTGCCAGCAGCTTTCAGACAGACTCCTACGAGCAGTACTTC.